The 21 T cell receptor beta chains in this list originate from one sample, sequenced in a study of blood T cell repertoires in COVID-19 (dated by TCRdb to 2018 to 2020). Libraries were prepared through the immunoSEQ multiplex PCR assay. The clones in this table, taken by TCRdb from immuneACCESS, are in-frame only. Not every clone is retained; where verified, under half of the shortfall comes from an unresolved V gene, and the cause of the rest is unknown. A total of roughly 200,000 clones appear in this sample, more than 70% of them only once. Jointly, the top ten make up 15% to 20% of the sample. Sequencing was done on a sample of peripheral blood. All receptors derive from a person aged 70 to 80 with COVID-19, enrolled during active disease.

This chain joins TRBV2 and TRBJ1-5; a possible D gene is TRBD1 (6 bases). The CDR3 runs 13 residues. V was shortened by 8 bases and J by 9 bases, with 17 bases between the two germline ends. The germline V gene has CDR1 SNHLY and CDR2 FYNNEI. DNA of the CDR3: TGTGCCAGCGCCGGACAGCTAAGGGGGCCCCAGCATTTT. Its protein is CASAGQLRGPQHF.

The J gene is TRBJ2-1, the V gene TRBV15; TRBD2 is a possible D gene (5 bases). This CDR3 is built from 17 residues. The germline V and J ends were trimmed by 9 bases and 2 bases, with 23 bases remaining between them. Germline values: CDR1 LNHNV, CDR2 YYDKDF (reference sequence). CDR3 nucleotide sequence: TGTGCCACAAAACTAGACTCATCCCGAAAAACCTACAATGAGCAGTTCTTC. Protein sequence: CATKLDSSRKTYNEQFF.

The V call is TRBV4-3, the J call TRBJ2-1; unclear D gene. The CDR3 has 17 residues. Germline V gene lookup returns CDR1 LGHNA and CDR2 YSLEER. Trimming took off 2 bases at V and 0 bases at J, with 14 bases between the two ends. CDR3 nucleotide sequence: TGCGCCAGCAGCCAAACCCTAGAACTAATCTCCTACAATGAGCAGTTCTTC. It codes for CASSQTLELISYNEQFF.

The DNA of the CDR3 is TGTGCCAGCAGCTCCTCCCCCCCAGGGATGAACACTGAAGCTTTCTTT. It encodes CASSSSPPGMNTEAFF. The rearrangement links TRBV5-5 to TRBJ1-1; the D gene is possibly TRBD1 (5 bases). The CDR3 length is 16 residues. The germline V gene encodes CDR1 SGHKS and CDR2 YYEKEE (reference sequence). V was clipped by 3 bases and J by 0 bases, with 15 bases between them.

This chain links TRBV13 with TRBJ1-4; D is uncertain. There are 14 residues in the CDR3. Germline CDR1 reads PRHDT; CDR2 reads FYEKMQ (reference sequence). V lost 5 bases to trimming and J lost 2 bases, with 9 bases between them. The CDR3 reads CASSQGRTNEKLFF. In DNA form, the CDR3 reads TGTGCCAGCAGCCAAGGCAGGACTAATGAAAAACTGTTTTTT.

This sequence joins TRBV24-1 and TRBJ2-1; D might be TRBD2 (6 bases). Germline CDR1 and CDR2: KGHDR and SFDVKD. The CDR3 covers 13 residues. Between the trimmed V and J ends, which lost 2 bases and 12 bases, there was a span of 13 bases. The CDR3 here is CATSDSRRDGQFF. The CDR3 bases are TGTGCCACCAGTGATTCCCGGAGGGATGGGCAGTTCTTC.

This clone was picked up a small number of times. V and J are TRBV4-3 and TRBJ1-2, with 7 bases that match TRBD1. CDR3 length: 14 residues. Trimming took 0 bases from V and 8 from J; bases not matched to a gene: 6. Germline V CDR1 and CDR2: LGHNA, YSLEER. The CDR3: CASSQDSRGSGYTF. The CDR3 nucleotides are TGCGCCAGCAGCCAAGATTCCAGGGGGTCGGGCTACACCTTC.

The rearrangement links TRBV2 to TRBJ2-1; the match to TRBD2 covers 11 bases. V lost 2 bases to trimming and J lost 8 bases; unmatched junction nucleotides: 5. Germline V CDR1 and CDR2: SNHLY, FYNNEI. The CDR3 is 15 amino acids. CDR3 loop: CASSEIAGGLYEQFF. CDR3 nucleotides: TGTGCCAGCAGTGAAATAGCGGGAGGGTTGTATGAGCAGTTCTTC.

This chain connects TRBV6-5 to TRBJ1-2; no clear D gene. Per the germline V gene, CDR1 is MNHEY and CDR2 is SVGAGI. The V end was cut by 6 bases, the J end by 4 bases, with 18 bases between. The CDR3 runs 15 residues. The CDR3 sequence is CASRLSPGIGYGYTF. The CDR3 DNA follows: TGTGCCAGCAGATTGTCCCCGGGGATAGGCTATGGCTACACCTTC.

The V and J genes are TRBV6-5 and TRBJ2-2, with a weak D call TRBD2 (6 bases). From germline, CDR1 is MNHEY and CDR2 SVGAGI. The CDR3 extends over 15 amino acids. V was trimmed by 2 bases and J by 5 bases, leaving 12 bases between them. CDR3 in amino acids: CASSYGGGKTGELFF. CDR3 sequence (DNA): TGTGCCAGCAGTTACGGGGGAGGAAAGACCGGGGAGCTGTTTTTT.

The chain combines TRBV28 with TRBJ2-3; no clear D gene. Germline-derived CDR1 and CDR2 are MDHEN and SYDVKM. This CDR3 is 16 amino acids long. V shed 2 bases and J shed 2 bases, with 14 bases lying between them. The CDR3 DNA follows: TGTGCCAGCAGTTTAGTATCAAACACCCTCACAGATACGCAGTATTTT. This encodes CASSLVSNTLTDTQYF.

The V call is TRBV7-2, the J call TRBJ1-1; 10 bases match TRBD1. CDR3 size: 13 residues. Germline CDR1 is SGHTA and CDR2 is FQGNSA. The J segment lost 3 bases and the V segment lost 6 bases, leaving 1 base of the junction unmatched. In DNA, the CDR3 is TGTGCCAGCAGAGGACAGGGGGACACTGAAGCTTTCTTT. This translates into CASRGQGDTEAFF.

This clone appeared a few times. V gene TRBV7-8 combines with J gene TRBJ1-1, with D maybe TRBD1 (6 bases). Germline-derived CDR1 and CDR2 are SGHVS and FQNEAQ. There are 14 residues in the CDR3. V was clipped by 5 bases and J by 0 bases, with 10 bases between them. The CDR3 loop reads CASSPRTVNTEAFF. CDR3 DNA sequence: TGTGCCAGCAGCCCCCGGACAGTGAACACTGAAGCTTTCTTT.

The chain uses TRBV5-1 and TRBJ2-5; D may be TRBD2 (6 bases). The CDR3 covers 13 residues. Germline loops: CDR1 SGHRS, CDR2 YFSETQ. With 5 bases removed from V and 1 base from J, the gap between germline ends came to 9 bases. CDR3 sequence reads: CASRRDFQETQYF. The DNA for the CDR3 is TGCGCCAGCAGAAGGGACTTCCAAGAGACCCAGTACTTC. The whole variable domain, filled in from reference TRBV5-1 and TRBJ2-5, reads KAGVTQTPRYLIKTRGQQVTLSCSPISGHRSVSWYQQTPGQGLQFLFEYFSETQRNKGNFPGRFSGRQFSNSRSEMNVSTLELGDSALYLCASRRDFQETQYFGPGTRLLVL.

The V and J genes are TRBV15 and TRBJ2-1; 11 nucleotides line up with TRBD2. V shed 0 bases and J 9 bases; nucleotides not matched to a gene: 13. The CDR3 runs to 18 residues. The germline CDR1 and CDR2 sequences are LNHNV and YYDKDF (reference sequence). The CDR3 DNA reads as TGTGCCACCAGCAGAGACGTGTCGGGCCTGACTAGCGGGGTTGAGCAGTTCTTC. Protein: CATSRDVSGLTSGVEQFF. Filled out from reference TRBV15 and TRBJ2-1, the complete variable domain reads DAMVIQNPRYQVTQFGKPVTLSCSQTLNHNVMYWYQQKSSQAPKLLFHYYDKDFNNEADTPDNFQSRRPNTSFCFLDIRSPGLGDTAMYLCATSRDVSGLTSGVEQFFGPGTRLTVL.

The rearrangement joins TRBV21-1 to TRBJ1-4; TRBD1 is the table's D call, not checked against the DNA. TRBV21-1 is flagged as a pseudogene. The CDR3 covers 14 residues. CDR3 amino acids: CAPPRGPTNEKLFF. In DNA, the CDR3 is TGTGCCCCCCCTAGGGGGCCCACTAATGAAAAACTGTTTTTT.

This CDR3 is CASRRGTYEQYF. CDR3 in DNA: TGTGCCAGCAGGCGGGGGACCTACGAGCAGTACTTC. The gene calls are TRBV6-5 and TRBJ2-7; TRBD2 matches at 7 bases. Germline values: CDR1 MNHEY, CDR2 SVGAGI. V lost 6 bases and J lost 2; bases outside the gene matches: 1. This CDR3 has 12 residues.

V and J are TRBV10-3 and TRBJ1-1; D gene uncertain. CDR1 ENHRY and CDR2 SYGVKD come from the germline V gene. The CDR3 is 10 amino acids. Trimming stripped 0 bases from V and 12 bases from J, with 5 bases between. CDR3 sequence: CAISESPSFF. CDR3 DNA: TGTGCCATCAGTGAGTCCCCGTCTTTCTTT.

The chain has TRBV19 and TRBJ2-3, with TRBD2 matching over 9 bases. V trimming: 3 bases; J trimming: 2 bases; junction bases outside the gene matches: 6. From germline, CDR1 is LNHDA and CDR2 SQIVND (reference sequence). The CDR3 length is 16 residues. CDR3 in amino acids: CASSIHSGGNTDTQYF. CDR3 coding DNA: TGTGCCAGTAGTATTCATAGCGGGGGAAACACAGATACGCAGTATTTT.

The V and J genes are TRBV15 and TRBJ2-1, with TRBD1 identical over 8 bases. CDR1 is LNHNV and CDR2 is YYDKDF in the germline V gene (reference sequence). The J segment lost 7 bases and the V segment lost 3 bases, leaving 5 bases of the junction unmatched. The CDR3 spans 14 residues. The CDR3 is CATSRTGDLNEQFF. The CDR3 nucleotides read TGTGCCACCAGCAGGACAGGGGACCTTAATGAGCAGTTCTTC.

This clone was picked up a small number of times. This chain uses TRBV6-2 or TRBV6-3 with TRBJ2-7; D is unresolved. Germline V gene data show CDR1 as MNHEY and CDR2 as SVGEGT. CDR3 length: 13 amino acids. Between the trimmed V and J ends, which lost 2 bases and 1 base, there was a span of 6 bases. The CDR3 sequence: CASSYGQSYEQYF. The CDR3 coding sequence is TGTGCCAGCAGTTACGGGCAGTCCTACGAGCAGTACTTC.